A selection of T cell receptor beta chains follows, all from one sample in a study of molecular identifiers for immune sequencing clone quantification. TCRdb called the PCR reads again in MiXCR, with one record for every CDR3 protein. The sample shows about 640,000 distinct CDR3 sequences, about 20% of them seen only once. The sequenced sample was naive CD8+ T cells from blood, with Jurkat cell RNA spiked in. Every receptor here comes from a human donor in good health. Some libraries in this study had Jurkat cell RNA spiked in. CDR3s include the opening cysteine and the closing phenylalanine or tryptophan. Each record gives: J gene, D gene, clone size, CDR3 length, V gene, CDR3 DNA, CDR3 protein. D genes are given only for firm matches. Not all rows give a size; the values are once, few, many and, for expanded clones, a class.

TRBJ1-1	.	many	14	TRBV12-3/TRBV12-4	TGTGCCAGCAGTTTTCTCGAAGCGAACACTGAAGCTTTCTTT	CASSFLEANTEAFF
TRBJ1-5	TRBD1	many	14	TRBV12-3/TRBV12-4	TGTGCCAGCAGTACAGGACAGGGCAGTCAGCCCCAGCATTTT	CASSTGQGSQPQHF
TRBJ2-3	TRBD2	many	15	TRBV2	TGTGCCAGCAGTAATCAAGCGGGGGGGCCGAATACGCAGTATTTT	CASSNQAGGPNTQYF
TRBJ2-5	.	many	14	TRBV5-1	TGCGCCAGCAGCTTCGAACTAGGAGAAGAGACCCAGTACTTC	CASSFELGEETQYF
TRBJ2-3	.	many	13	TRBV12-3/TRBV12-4	TGTGCCAGCAGTTTCGTGAGCACAGATACGCAGTATTTT	CASSFVSTDTQYF
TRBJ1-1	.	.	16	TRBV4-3	TGCGCCAGCAGCCAAGATCCGGTGAGTGGGGGGACTGAAGCTTTCTTT	CASSQDPVSGGTEAFF
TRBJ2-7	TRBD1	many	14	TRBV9	TGTGCCAGCAGCATAGGACAGGGGGCCAACGAGCAGTACTTC	CASSIGQGANEQYF
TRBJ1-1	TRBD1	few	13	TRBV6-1	TGTGCCAGCAATGTAGGACAGGGGACTGAAGCTTTCTTT	CASNVGQGTEAFF
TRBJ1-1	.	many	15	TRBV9	TGTGCCAGCAGCGTCCAGGGAAACATGAACACTGAAGCTTTCTTT	CASSVQGNMNTEAFF
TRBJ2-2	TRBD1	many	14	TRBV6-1	TGTGCCAGCAGTGAGACAGGGATTACCGGGGAGCTGTTTTTT	CASSETGITGELFF
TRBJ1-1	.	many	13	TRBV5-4	TGTGCCAGCAGCTTGGGGGCAGGCCCTGAAGCTTTCTTT	CASSLGAGPEAFF
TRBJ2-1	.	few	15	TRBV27	TGTGCCAGCAGTCGTTGGACAGCCGAGGACAATGAGCAGTTCTTC	CASSRWTAEDNEQFF
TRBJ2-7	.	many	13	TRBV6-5	TGTGCCAGCAGTCAATGGGGGCCCTACGAGCAGTACTTC	CASSQWGPYEQYF
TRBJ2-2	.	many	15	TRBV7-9	TGCGCCAGCAGGACAGGGACTACGAACACCGGGGAGCTGTTTTTT	CASRTGTTNTGELFF
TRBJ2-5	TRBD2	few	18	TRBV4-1	TGCGCCAGCAGCCCACTAGCGGGGGGGCTGGATTTCGTCCAGACCCAGTACTTC	CASSPLAGGLDFVQTQYF
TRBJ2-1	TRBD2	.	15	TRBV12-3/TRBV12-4	TGTGCCAGCAGTCCTAGCGGAAGCTCCTACAATAAGCAGTTCTTC	CASSPSGSSYNKQFF
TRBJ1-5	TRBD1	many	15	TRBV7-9	TGTGCCAGCAGCCCCCCGGGACAGGGGATTCAGCCCCAGCATTTT	CASSPPGQGIQPQHF
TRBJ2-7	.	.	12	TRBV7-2	TGTGCCAGCAGCCCGGGCTCCCCCGAGCAGTACTTC	CASSPGSPEQYF
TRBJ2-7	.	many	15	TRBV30	TGTGCCTGGAGTGACGGGTCATCAAGAACCTACGAGCAGTACTTC	CAWSDGSSRTYEQYF
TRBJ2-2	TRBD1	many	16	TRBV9	TGTGCCAGCAGCGCTGGACAGGGGGCGCCCACCGGGGAGCTGTTTTTT	CASSAGQGAPTGELFF
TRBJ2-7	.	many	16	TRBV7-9	TGTGCCAGCAGCTCCCAGTCGAGTCCGGTACCCTACGAGCAGTACTTC	CASSSQSSPVPYEQYF
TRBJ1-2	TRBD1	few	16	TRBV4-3	TGCGCCAGCAGCCAAGATCGGGGCAGGGGGTACTATGGCTACACCTTC	CASSQDRGRGYYGYTF
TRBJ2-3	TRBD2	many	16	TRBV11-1	TGTGCCAGCAGCTTAACGACTAGCGGGAGTCGGCATACGCAGTATTTT	CASSLTTSGSRHTQYF
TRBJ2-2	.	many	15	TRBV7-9	TGTGCCAGCAGCCTAGGGGCCCGAGGCCCCGGGGAGCTGTTTTTT	CASSLGARGPGELFF
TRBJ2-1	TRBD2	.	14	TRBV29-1	TGCGGCGGAACTAGCGGGCCAGCCTACAATGAGCAGTTCTTC	CGGTSGPAYNEQFF
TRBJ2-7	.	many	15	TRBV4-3	TGCGCCAGCAGCCAAGATTGGGTAAGCTCCTACGAGCAGTACTTC	CASSQDWVSSYEQYF
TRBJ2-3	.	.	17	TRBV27	TGTGCCAGCAGTTTACTATTTCGCGGCGTTCCCACAGATACGCAGTATTTT	CASSLLFRGVPTDTQYF
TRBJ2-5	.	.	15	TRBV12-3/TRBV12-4	TGTGCCAGCAGTCGCCCTTTAGACCGCCAAGAGACCCAGTACTTC	CASSRPLDRQETQYF
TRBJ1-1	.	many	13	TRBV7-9	TGTGCCAGCAGCTTCCCCGGAGGGGTGGCGGCTTTCTTT	CASSFPGGVAAFF
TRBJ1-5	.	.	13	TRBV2	TGTGCCAGCAGAGACCGGGGCAATAAGCCCCAGCATTTT	CASRDRGNKPQHF
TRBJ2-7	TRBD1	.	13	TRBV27	TGTGCCAGCAGTACGACAGGGGCCTACGAGCAGTGCTTC	CASSTTGAYEQCF
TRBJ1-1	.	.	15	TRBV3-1	TGTGCCAGCAGCCAAGGTCTGGGGGGAGATACTGAAGCTTTCTTT	CASSQGLGGDTEAFF
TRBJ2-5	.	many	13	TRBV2	TGTGCCAGCAGTGTCGGGGTAATAGAGACCCAGTACTTC	CASSVGVIETQYF